Many counts were recorded for the clone carrying this T cell receptor beta chain. This entry belongs to a study of human T cells and chemical hapten exposure. From the RACE reads, TCRdb called clonotypes with MiXCR, one entry per CDR3 protein. This sample has 370,000 or so distinct CDR3 sequences, with nearly 5% found just once. The CDR3 has 14 amino acids. Between the trimmed V and J ends, which lost 4 bases and 1 base, there was a span of 10 bases. CDR1 and CDR2 from the germline V gene are SGHVS and FQNEAQ. Time point reported: patch test 1, 2 weeks after DPC sensitization. As to treatment: therapeutic diphenylcyclopropenone sensitization with weekly scalp DPC.

This TCR came from a woman between 50 and 59 years old with alopecia areata. Some clones in this sample may be carry-over from other donors' samples. The chain is built from TRBV7-8 and TRBJ1-1; no clear D. Sample: whole blood, taken in connection with sensitization to the hapten diphenylcyclopropenone (DPC). In DNA, the CDR3 is TGTGCCAGCAGCTCCGGACGGGGGAACACTGAAGCTTTCTTT. Amino acid sequence: CASSSGRGNTEAFF.